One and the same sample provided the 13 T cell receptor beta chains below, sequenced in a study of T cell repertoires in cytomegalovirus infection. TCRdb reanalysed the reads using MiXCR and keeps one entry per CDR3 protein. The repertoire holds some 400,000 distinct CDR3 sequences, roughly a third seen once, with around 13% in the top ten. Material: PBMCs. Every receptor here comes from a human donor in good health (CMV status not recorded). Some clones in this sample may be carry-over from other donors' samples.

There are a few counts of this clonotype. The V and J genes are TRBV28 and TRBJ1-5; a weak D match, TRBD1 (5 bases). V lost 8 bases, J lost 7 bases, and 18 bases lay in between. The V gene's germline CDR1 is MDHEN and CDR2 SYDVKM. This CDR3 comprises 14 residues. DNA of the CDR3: TGTGCCAGCTCAAGGGAGGGGCTCAGCCAGCCCCAGCATTTT. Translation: CASSREGLSQPQHF.

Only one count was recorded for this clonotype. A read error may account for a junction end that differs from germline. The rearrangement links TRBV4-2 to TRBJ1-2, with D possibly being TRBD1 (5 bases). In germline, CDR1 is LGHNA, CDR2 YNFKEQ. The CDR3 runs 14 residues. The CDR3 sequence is CASSQSPGIYGDTF. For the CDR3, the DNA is TGTGCCAGCAGCCAGTCCCCAGGGATCTATGGCGACACCTTC.

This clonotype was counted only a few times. The CDR3 here is CSAREDRGLNEQFF. The CDR3 nucleotides are TGCAGTGCTAGGGAGGACAGGGGGCTGAATGAGCAGTTCTTC. The chain links TRBV20-1 to TRBJ2-1; 11 nucleotides align to TRBD1. Germline-derived CDR1 and CDR2 are DFQATT and SNEGSKA (reference sequence). The CDR3 has 14 residues. V shed 3 bases and J 7 bases; nucleotides not matched to a gene: 5.

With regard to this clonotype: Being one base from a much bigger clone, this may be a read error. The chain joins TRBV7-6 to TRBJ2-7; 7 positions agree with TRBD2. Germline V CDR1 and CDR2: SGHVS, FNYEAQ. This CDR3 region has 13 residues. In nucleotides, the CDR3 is TGTGCCAGCAGCTTCGCTAGCGGCTACGATCAGTACTTC. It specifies CASSFASGYDQYF. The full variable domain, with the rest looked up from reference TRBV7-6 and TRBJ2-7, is GAGVSQSPRYKVTKRGQDVALRCDPISGHVSLYWYRQALGQGPEFLTYFNYEAQQDKSGLPNDRFSAERPEGSISTLTIQRTEQRDSAMYRCASSFASGYDQYFGPGTRLTVT.

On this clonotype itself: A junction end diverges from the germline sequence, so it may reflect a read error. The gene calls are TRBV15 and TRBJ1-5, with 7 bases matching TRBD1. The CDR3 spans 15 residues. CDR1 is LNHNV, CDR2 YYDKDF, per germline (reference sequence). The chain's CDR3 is CSTSRDQGGGQPQHF. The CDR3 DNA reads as TGTTCCACCAGCAGAGATCAGGGGGGGGGGCAGCCCCAGCATTTT.

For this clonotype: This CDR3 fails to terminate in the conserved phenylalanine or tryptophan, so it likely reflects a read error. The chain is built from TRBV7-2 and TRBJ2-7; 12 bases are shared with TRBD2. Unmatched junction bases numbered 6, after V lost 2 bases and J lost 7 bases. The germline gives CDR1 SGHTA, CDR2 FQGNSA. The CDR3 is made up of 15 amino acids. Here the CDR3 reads CASSLLRTSGEEQYL. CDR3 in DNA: TGTGCCAGCAGCTTACTTAGGACTAGCGGGGAAGAGCAGTACTTA.

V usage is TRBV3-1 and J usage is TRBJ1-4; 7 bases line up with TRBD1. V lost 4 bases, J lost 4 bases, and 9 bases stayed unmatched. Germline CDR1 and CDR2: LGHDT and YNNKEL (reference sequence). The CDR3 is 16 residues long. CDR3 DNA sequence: TGTGCCAGCAGCCCCCACCCCGGGACAGATAATGAAAAACTGTTTTTT. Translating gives CASSPHPGTDNEKLFF.

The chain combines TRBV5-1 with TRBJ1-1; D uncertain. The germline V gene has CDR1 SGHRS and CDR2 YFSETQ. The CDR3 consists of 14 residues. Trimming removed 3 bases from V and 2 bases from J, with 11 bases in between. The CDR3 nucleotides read TGCGCCAGCAGCTCACAGCTCCGAAACACTGAAGCTTTCTTT. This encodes CASSSQLRNTEAFF.

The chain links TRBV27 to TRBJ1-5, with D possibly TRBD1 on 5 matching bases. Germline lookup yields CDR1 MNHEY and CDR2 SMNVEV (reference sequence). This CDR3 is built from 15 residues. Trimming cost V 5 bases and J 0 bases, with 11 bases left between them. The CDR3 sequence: CASSGGALSNQPQHF. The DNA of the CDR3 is TGTGCCAGCAGTGGGGGAGCCCTTAGCAATCAGCCCCAGCATTTT.

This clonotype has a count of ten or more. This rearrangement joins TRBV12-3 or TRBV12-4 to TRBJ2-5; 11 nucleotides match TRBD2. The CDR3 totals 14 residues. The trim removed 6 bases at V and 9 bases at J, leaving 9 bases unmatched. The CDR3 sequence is CASSYTSGGRSQYF. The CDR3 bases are TGTGCCAGCAGCTATACTAGCGGGGGCCGATCCCAGTACTTC.

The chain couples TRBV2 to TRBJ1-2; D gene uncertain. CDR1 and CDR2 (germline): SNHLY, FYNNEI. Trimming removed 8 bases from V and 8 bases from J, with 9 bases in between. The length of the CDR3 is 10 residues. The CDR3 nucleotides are TGTGCCAGCGGAGGCCGCGGCTACACCTTC. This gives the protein CASGGRGYTF.

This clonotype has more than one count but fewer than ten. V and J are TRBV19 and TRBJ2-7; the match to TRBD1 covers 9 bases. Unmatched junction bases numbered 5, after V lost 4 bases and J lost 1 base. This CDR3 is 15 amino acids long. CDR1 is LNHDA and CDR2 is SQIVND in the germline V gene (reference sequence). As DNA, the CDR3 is TGTGCCAGTAGTACCAAGGACAGGGGATCCTACGAGCAGTACTTC. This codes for CASSTKDRGSYEQYF.

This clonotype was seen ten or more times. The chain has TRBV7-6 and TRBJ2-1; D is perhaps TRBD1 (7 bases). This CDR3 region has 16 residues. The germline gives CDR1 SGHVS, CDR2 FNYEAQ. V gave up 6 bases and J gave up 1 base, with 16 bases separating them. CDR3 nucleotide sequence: TGTGCCAGCAGGGCAGGGGGGCCCAGATCCTACAATGAGCAGTTCTTC. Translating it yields CASRAGGPRSYNEQFF.